These T cell receptor beta chains were read from a single sample in a study of T cells expressing NK-cell markers. For each CDR3 protein, TCRdb gives one entry from its re-call of the 5' RACE reads, without DNA. The data show about 150,000 distinct CDR3 sequences, and the top ten clones hold 9.5% to 15%. The sample taken for sequencing was blood T cells: a sorted CD56 or NKG2C T cell subset, CD4+ or CD8+ T cells, or bulk PBMC T cells (not recorded which). All receptors come from a man between 18 and 29 years old in good health. Each CDR3 is given with its conserved first and last residue.

j_call: TRBJ2-7; v_call: TRBV30; cdr3_aa: CAWRPGSYEQYF
j_call: TRBJ1-1; v_call: TRBV7-9; cdr3_aa: CASSLVQGALVEAFF
j_call: TRBJ2-1; v_call: TRBV4-1; cdr3_aa: CASSHPSGRANNEQFF
j_call: TRBJ1-2; v_call: TRBV7-9; cdr3_aa: CASSPVGGAVGYTF
j_call: TRBJ2-3; v_call: TRBV18; cdr3_aa: CASSSTRLDTQYF
j_call: TRBJ2-1; v_call: TRBV4-2; cdr3_aa: CASSQGMAGTAINEQFF
j_call: TRBJ2-7; v_call: TRBV6-1; cdr3_aa: CASSGTSGTSYEQYF
j_call: TRBJ1-1; v_call: TRBV7-9; cdr3_aa: CASTLGTGLNTEAFF
j_call: TRBJ2-1; v_call: TRBV14; cdr3_aa: CPSSLGTSGLSYNEQFF
j_call: TRBJ2-1; v_call: TRBV5-1; cdr3_aa: CASSFPEQGGSYNEQFF
j_call: TRBJ2-4; v_call: TRBV3-1; cdr3_aa: CASSPEGAKNIQYF
j_call: TRBJ1-1; v_call: TRBV12-3/TRBV12-4; cdr3_aa: CASSLAAGWYTEAFF
j_call: TRBJ2-1; v_call: TRBV12-3/TRBV12-4; cdr3_aa: CASSTEYNEQFF
j_call: TRBJ2-5; v_call: TRBV21-1; cdr3_aa: CASSKALGQGGSRQETQYF
j_call: TRBJ2-7; v_call: TRBV25-1; cdr3_aa: CASSVLAGPAYEQYF
j_call: TRBJ2-1; v_call: TRBV7-9; cdr3_aa: CASGGLAGYNEQFF
j_call: TRBJ1-5; v_call: TRBV27; cdr3_aa: CASSGGLGNQPQHF
j_call: TRBJ2-5; v_call: TRBV13; cdr3_aa: CASSLGAGGSRETQYF
j_call: TRBJ2-5; v_call: TRBV27; cdr3_aa: CASRIGLKQETQYF
j_call: TRBJ2-5; v_call: TRBV11-2; cdr3_aa: CASSLEGRVQETQYF
j_call: TRBJ2-3; v_call: TRBV4-3; cdr3_aa: CASSQDRGSGSDTQYF
j_call: TRBJ2-1; v_call: TRBV7-9; cdr3_aa: CASTLGGENSYNEQFF
j_call: TRBJ2-7; v_call: TRBV12-3/TRBV12-4; cdr3_aa: CASSLRRADYEQYF
j_call: TRBJ2-3; v_call: TRBV12-3/TRBV12-4; cdr3_aa: CASSFASGSDTQYF
j_call: TRBJ1-2; v_call: TRBV7-9; cdr3_aa: CASSRGTAYGYTF
j_call: TRBJ2-3; v_call: TRBV2; cdr3_aa: CASRNLPTPTDTQYF
j_call: TRBJ2-2; v_call: TRBV11-2; cdr3_aa: CASSLDRWLAGGRNTGELFF
j_call: TRBJ2-3; v_call: TRBV19; cdr3_aa: CASSIAENTDTQYF
j_call: TRBJ2-3; v_call: TRBV11-2; cdr3_aa: CASRSGWDTQYF
j_call: TRBJ1-2; v_call: TRBV11-2; cdr3_aa: CASSLGREGYGYTF
j_call: TRBJ2-1; v_call: TRBV6-5; cdr3_aa: CASSSLAEQNEQFF
j_call: TRBJ2-7; v_call: TRBV7-2; cdr3_aa: CASLKYSGQGTYEQYF
j_call: TRBJ2-5; v_call: TRBV29-1; cdr3_aa: CSVDGQKETQYF
j_call: TRBJ2-7; v_call: TRBV13; cdr3_aa: CASSLVGNKYEQYF
j_call: TRBJ2-1; v_call: TRBV29-1; cdr3_aa: CSALTGRGEQFF
j_call: TRBJ1-2; v_call: TRBV12-3/TRBV12-4; cdr3_aa: CASTTGGIYGYTF
j_call: TRBJ2-1; v_call: TRBV7-6; cdr3_aa: CASSYGSSHEQFF
j_call: TRBJ2-2; v_call: TRBV4-1; cdr3_aa: CASSPRGRHTMNTGELFF
j_call: TRBJ2-1; v_call: TRBV11-1; cdr3_aa: CASSLAIWTSGTTYNEQFF
j_call: TRBJ2-5; v_call: TRBV29-1; cdr3_aa: CSVERDAQETQYF
j_call: TRBJ2-7; v_call: TRBV29-1; cdr3_aa: CSVLKVGTGFREQYF
j_call: TRBJ2-5; v_call: TRBV4-1; cdr3_aa: CASSPSTGGPLGETQYF
j_call: TRBJ2-1; v_call: TRBV29-1; cdr3_aa: CSVEPWTGGLNNEQFF
j_call: TRBJ1-1; v_call: TRBV5-4; cdr3_aa: CASSWGGEPFF
j_call: TRBJ2-1; v_call: TRBV12-3/TRBV12-4; cdr3_aa: CASSSGLPQFF